This T cell receptor (beta chain) derives from a study of blood T cell repertoires in COVID-19. Across the study: The samples span acute and convalescent COVID-19 from the United States, Italy and Spain. T cells, B-cell-depleted T cells, or PBMCs provided the cDNA or gDNA that served as material.

In the original workflow: Nucleated cell counts were estimated from reference gene primer amplification. TCRdb keeps only in-frame clones here, not all; method: immunoSEQ multiplex PCR. The D gene and trimming were derived from the DNA, and the V and J assignments and clone size from that table. The sample lists 250,000 to 350,000 clones; more than 75% were seen once. The sample holds many counts of this clone. The origin of this receptor is a woman between 45 and 60 years old with active or convalescent COVID-19. Specimen: peripheral blood.

The CDR3 nucleotides read TGTGCTAGTGGTCCGCCCCGGGCGGGGGGCGGTTATGTTACGCAGTATTTT. Translating it yields CASGPPRAGGGYVTQYF. The rearrangement links TRBV12-5 to TRBJ2-3; 8 bases are shared with TRBD2. Trimming cost V 5 bases and J 8 bases; bases outside gene matches: 18. Germline V gives CDR1 LGHNT, CDR2 FRNRAP. CDR3 length equals 17 residues. The full variable domain, completed using reference TRBV12-5 and TRBJ2-3, is DARVTQTPRHKVTEMGQEVTMRCQPILGHNTVFWYRQTMMQGLELLAYFRNRAPLDDSGMPKDRFSAEMPDATLATLKIQPSEPRDSAVYFCASGPPRAGGGYVTQYFGPGTRLTVL.